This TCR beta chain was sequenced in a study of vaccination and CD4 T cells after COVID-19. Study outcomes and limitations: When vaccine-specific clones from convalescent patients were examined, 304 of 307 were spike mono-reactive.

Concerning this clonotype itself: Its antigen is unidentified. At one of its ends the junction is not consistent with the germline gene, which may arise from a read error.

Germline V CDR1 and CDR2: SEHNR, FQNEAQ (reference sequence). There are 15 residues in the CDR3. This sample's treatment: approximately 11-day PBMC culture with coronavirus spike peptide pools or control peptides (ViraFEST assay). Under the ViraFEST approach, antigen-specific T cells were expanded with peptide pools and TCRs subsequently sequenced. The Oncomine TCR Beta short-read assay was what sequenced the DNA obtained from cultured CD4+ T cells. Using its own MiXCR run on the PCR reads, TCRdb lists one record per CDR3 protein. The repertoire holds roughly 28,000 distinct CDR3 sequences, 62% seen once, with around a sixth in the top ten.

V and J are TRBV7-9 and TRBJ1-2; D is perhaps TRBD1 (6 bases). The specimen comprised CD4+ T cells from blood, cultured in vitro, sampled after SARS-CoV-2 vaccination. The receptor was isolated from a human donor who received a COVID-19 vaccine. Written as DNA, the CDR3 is TGCGCCAGCAGCTTAGGGGGGACGGAGAACTATGGCTACACCTTC. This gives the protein CASSLGGTENYGYTF.